This T cell receptor beta chain was sequenced during a study of T cell repertoires in cytomegalovirus infection. Study-level findings and limits: The ex vivo response was dominated by HLA-C-restricted CMV-specific TCR beta clonotypes.

CDR3 length: 15 amino acids. Trimming removed 1 base at V and 2 bases at J, with 10 bases between. CDR1 is SGHRS, CDR2 YFSETQ, per germline. This clonotype was seen ten or more times. Antigen unknown. TCRdb passed the reads through MiXCR, listing each CDR3 protein once. The data hold about 160,000 distinct CDR3 sequences, with approximately 17% observed a single time. The source material was CD8+ T cells from PBMCs. V usage is TRBV5-1 and J usage is TRBJ1-5; no firm D call. This TCR was recovered from a human donor in good health (CMV status not recorded). Some clones in this sample may be carry-over from other donors' samples. The CDR3 protein is CASSLTGMGNQPQHF. CDR3 sequence (DNA): TGCGCCAGCAGCTTGACGGGGATGGGCAATCAGCCCCAGCATTTT.